The 14 T cell receptor beta chains in this list originate from one sample, sequenced in a study of beta chain features in type 1 diabetes. General study points: Shorter TCRB CDR3s, moderately but significantly so, marked every one of the four CD4+ subsets in Type 1 diabetes patients.

Expressed TCRB transcripts were sequenced after all isolated RNA was converted to cDNA. The protocol was immunoSEQ multiplex PCR, while the TCRdb copy is restricted to in-frame clones and leaves out a portion. This sample yields 600,000 to 700,000 clones, of which about an eighth are seen a single time; less than 0.025% belongs to the top ten. Their antigen targets remain unknown. Sequencing was carried out using naive CD4+ T cells from blood. The receptors were sampled from a man aged 18 to 30 with type 1 diabetes.

Only a few counts were recorded for this clone. The chain joins TRBV6-5 to TRBJ1-2; D not resolved. The germline V gene encodes CDR1 MNHEY and CDR2 SVGAGI. There are 15 residues in the CDR3. The germline V and J ends were trimmed by 0 bases and 6 bases, with 14 bases remaining between them. In DNA form, the CDR3 reads TGTGCCAGCAGTTACTCGGCTTCAGCCACAAATGGCTACACCTTC. Residues: CASSYSASATNGYTF.

On this clone: Other DNA sequences of this sample code for an identical CDR3. The chain links TRBV5-1 to TRBJ2-5, with D possibly TRBD2 on 5 matching bases. CDR1 and CDR2 (germline): SGHRS, YFSETQ. The V and J ends lost 2 bases and 3 bases respectively, with 5 bases between them. The CDR3 length is 12 residues. The CDR3 region is CASSFGEETQYF. The CDR3 nucleotides are TGCGCCAGCAGCTTCGGGGAAGAGACCCAGTACTTC.

Here the CDR3 reads CASSPGAAEYNEQFF. The DNA of the CDR3 is TGTGCCAGCTCACCAGGGGCGGCGGAGTACAATGAGCAGTTCTTC. The chain joins TRBV18 to TRBJ2-1, with D possibly matching TRBD1 (5 bases). This CDR3 has 15 amino acids. Germline V gene sequence: CDR1 KGHSH, CDR2 LQKENI. With 2 bases removed from V and 4 bases from J, the gap between germline ends came to 12 bases.

J is TRBJ2-1 and V is TRBV5-1, with D possibly being TRBD1 or TRBD2 (5 bases each). The ends were cut back, 0 bases at V and 10 bases at J, with 17 bases in the middle. The germline gives CDR1 SGHRS, CDR2 YFSETQ. There are 15 residues in the CDR3. CDR3 loop: CASSLGGEGSREQFF. For the CDR3, the DNA is TGCGCCAGCAGCTTGGGAGGCGAGGGGAGTCGGGAGCAGTTCTTC. The full variable domain, rest sourced from reference TRBV5-1 and TRBJ2-1, is KAGVTQTPRYLIKTRGQQVTLSCSPISGHRSVSWYQQTPGQGLQFLFEYFSETQRNKGNFPGRFSGRQFSNSRSEMNVSTLELGDSALYLCASSLGGEGSREQFFGPGTRLTVL.

This sequence joins TRBV30 and TRBJ2-1, with D tentatively TRBD1 (6 bases). V was shortened by 4 bases and J by 8 bases, with 12 bases between the two germline ends. This CDR3 has 12 residues. Looked up from germline, CDR1 is GTSNPN and CDR2 is SVGIG (reference sequence). The CDR3 spells CAWTQGRDEQFF. CDR3 nucleotide sequence: TGTGCCTGGACCCAGGGGCGCGATGAGCAGTTCTTC.

This clone was observed a few times. The chain employs TRBV4-1 and TRBJ2-7; 9 bases line up with TRBD2. This CDR3 region has 17 residues. The V gene end was trimmed by 1 base and the J gene end by 7 bases; junction bases not matched to a gene: 14. Germline CDR1 is MGHRA and CDR2 is YSYEKL. Written as DNA, the CDR3 is TGCGCCAGCAGCCAAGGCTCTAGCGGGGTCGACCGGGGTGAGCAGTACTTC. It encodes CASSQGSSGVDRGEQYF.

The V and J genes are TRBV5-1 and TRBJ2-4, with D perhaps TRBD1 (5 bases). The CDR3 sequence is 15 residues long. With 4 bases removed from V and 5 bases from J, the gap between germline ends came to 16 bases. Per germline, CDR1 SGHRS and CDR2 YFSETQ. DNA for the CDR3: TGCGCCAGCAGCCCGACAGCCATAAATGAAAACATTCAGTACTTC. Protein sequence: CASSPTAINENIQYF.

This rearrangement joins TRBV12-5 to TRBJ1-1; D unresolved. The germline V and J ends were trimmed by 0 bases and 0 bases, with 8 bases remaining between them. Germline CDR1 and CDR2: LGHNT and FRNRAP. The CDR3 length is 15 residues. CDR3 sequence reads: CASGLVPEMNTEAFF. The CDR3 DNA sequence: TGTGCTAGTGGTTTGGTTCCGGAGATGAACACTGAAGCTTTCTTT.

The chain combines TRBV7-9 with TRBJ2-3; tentative D call: TRBD1 (6 bases). This CDR3 is built from 14 residues. CDR1 and CDR2 (germline): SEHNR, FQNEAQ (reference sequence). V lost 5 bases, J lost 1 base, and 10 bases lay in between. CDR3 in DNA: TGTGCCAGCAGCCTACAGGGAGGCACAGATACGCAGTATTTT. It encodes CASSLQGGTDTQYF.

The table lists this clone with a few counts. DNA for the CDR3: TGCAGCGTTGCTTTCCGGGATGGGACAGATACGCAGTATTTT. Amino acid sequence: CSVAFRDGTDTQYF. This chain uses TRBV29-1 with TRBJ2-3; D possibly corresponds to TRBD2 (5 bases). There are 14 residues in the CDR3. Trimming left V 4 bases short and J 3 bases short, with 14 bases between. CDR1 and CDR2 (germline): SQVTM, ANQGSEA.

This clone turned up a few times. The chain has TRBV7-9 and TRBJ2-2; tentative D call: TRBD1 (5 bases). The CDR3 consists of 14 residues. CDR1 is SEHNR and CDR2 is FQNEAQ in the germline V gene (reference sequence). The germline V and J ends were trimmed by 5 bases and 3 bases, with 10 bases remaining between them. The chain's CDR3 is CASSRQTDTGELFF. CDR3 DNA sequence: TGTGCCAGCAGCCGACAGACGGACACCGGGGAGCTGTTTTTT.

This clone was detected only a few times. This chain links TRBV5-1 with TRBJ2-7; no definite D call. The CDR3 sequence is 12 residues long. Germline CDR1 and CDR2: SGHRS and YFSETQ. V was trimmed by 4 bases and J by 3 bases, leaving 8 bases between them. The CDR3 sequence is CASSGRSYEQYF. CDR3 nucleotides: TGCGCCAGCAGCGGCAGGAGCTACGAGCAGTACTTC.

This clone was detected only a few times. This sequence joins TRBV6-5 and TRBJ2-1; D gene unclear. Germline CDR1 is MNHEY and CDR2 is SVGAGI. V dropped 10 bases and J dropped 0 bases, with 16 bases sitting between them. The CDR3 is 15 amino acids. As DNA, the CDR3 is TGTGCCACGACGCTTACCCGCAGCTCCTACAATGAGCAGTTCTTC. The encoded protein is CATTLTRSSYNEQFF.

In this sample, this clone turned up a few times. The J gene is TRBJ2-1, the V gene TRBV28; tentatively, D is TRBD1 (7 bases). The CDR3 runs to 15 residues. The germline CDR1 and CDR2 sequences are MDHEN and SYDVKM. V shed 6 bases and J shed 2 bases, with 14 bases lying between them. The CDR3 DNA reads as TGTGCCAGCAGCCCTGGGGGGACAGCCTACAATGAGCAGTTCTTC. It encodes CASSPGGTAYNEQFF.